A selection of T cell receptor beta chains follows, all from one sample in a study of blood T cell repertoires in COVID-19. The assay was immunoSEQ multiplex PCR, and TCRdb's table has in-frame clones only and misses some. Among some 220,000 clones, approximately 80% were seen once, and the ten largest hold 9.5% to 15%. Source material: peripheral blood. These receptors were obtained from a human donor in a cohort sampled during active COVID-19. The CDR3 runs from the conserved cysteine through the conserved F or W.

J gene	V gene	CDR3 protein
TRBJ1-2	TRBV28	CASSKGQATYGYTF
TRBJ2-7	TRBV5-1	CASRAGDDPEQYF
TRBJ2-3	TRBV28	CASSFRAGDTQYF
TRBJ2-7	TRBV25-1	CASSARQGTYEQYF
TRBJ2-3	TRBV7-9	CASSWGADTQYF
TRBJ2-7	TRBV2	CASSALGGEQYF
TRBJ1-3	TRBV4-2	CASSQDAGAGGNTIYF
TRBJ2-2	TRBV11-3	CASSAASSGATGELFF
TRBJ2-5	TRBV7-8	CASSSYRGPETQYF
TRBJ1-6	TRBV6-2/TRBV6-3	CASSKGQVNSPLHF
TRBJ2-2	TRBV7-3	CASSVTGLAMNTGELFF
TRBJ2-4	TRBV19	CASSPPTGQRRIQYF
TRBJ1-2	TRBV11-1	CASSLATGDGYTF
TRBJ1-1	TRBV28	CASSLLGQGFEAFF
TRBJ1-1	TRBV4-1	CASSQEGDRGAGAFF
TRBJ1-4	TRBV4-2	CASSQGEGVPEKLFF
TRBJ1-5	TRBV6-6	CASSPDPRTADSNQPQHF
TRBJ1-2	TRBV2	CASSDNRGSYYGYTF
TRBJ2-7	TRBV19	CASSIASGTYEQYF
TRBJ2-1	TRBV5-1	CASSISAGGSYNEQFF
TRBJ2-7	TRBV19	CASTNNRGQEQYF
TRBJ2-2	TRBV2	CASSEALLLGELFF
TRBJ2-7	TRBV7-9	CASSLTTGTSEPLYF
TRBJ1-6	TRBV4-2	CASSQERGGQALHF
TRBJ2-3	TRBV6-5	CASRGLAGDTQYF
TRBJ1-1	TRBV10-3	CAISEQSRERGTEAFF
TRBJ2-7	TRBV28	CASSLPGGSSYEQYF
TRBJ2-5	TRBV7-6	CASSPPTGVETQYF
TRBJ2-3	TRBV18	CASSGGGSTDTQYF
TRBJ1-3	TRBV11-3	CASSPTPGAGNTIYF
TRBJ2-1	TRBV3-1/TRBV3-2	CASSEGQDYNEQFF
TRBJ2-5	TRBV21-1	CASSHRRVLRYF
TRBJ2-6	TRBV4-3	CASSQDRHSPGANVLTF
TRBJ1-3	TRBV19	CASKGAGTGNTIYF
TRBJ1-5	TRBV29-1	CSVAGQDLQPQHF
TRBJ1-1	TRBV28	CASSTPQAGSRGTEAFF
TRBJ2-1	TRBV2	CASSYRLAGNPEQFF
TRBJ2-7	TRBV6-6	CASGGRVGYEQYF
TRBJ2-3	TRBV28	CASSFEPSGGADTQYF
TRBJ2-1	TRBV11-3	CASSPSGGGEQFF
TRBJ1-2	TRBV27	CASRDIEGQNYGYTF
TRBJ1-4	TRBV3-1/TRBV3-2	CASSQDSYNEKLFF
TRBJ2-7	TRBV4-1	CASGSGTGGYEQYF
TRBJ2-1	TRBV7-9	CASSLESSNSEQFF
TRBJ1-2	TRBV10-3	CAISARGIYGYTF
TRBJ1-2	TRBV28	CASSSTGGREGYTF
TRBJ1-5	TRBV10-3	CAISGGVNQPQHF
TRBJ2-7	TRBV4-1	CASSQHRGRTYEQYF
TRBJ2-5	TRBV15	CATGGGSLRETQYF
TRBJ2-3	TRBV5-3	CARNSHPQGAFHTDTQYF
TRBJ1-6	TRBV20-1	CSASKAALRNSPLHF
TRBJ1-1	TRBV6-1	CASRGGIDTEAFF
TRBJ2-3	TRBV4-2	CASSLGRAGETTDTQYF
TRBJ2-1	TRBV5-4	CASSLVGDYNEQFF
TRBJ2-5	TRBV5-6	CASSFLAAEETQYF
TRBJ2-3	TRBV9	CASSVGGHSGDTQYF
TRBJ1-6	TRBV6-5	CASSRDRVRSPLHF
TRBJ2-1	TRBV7-2	CASSSQGGSYNEQFF
TRBJ1-6	TRBV7-2	CASRYQGWNSPLHF